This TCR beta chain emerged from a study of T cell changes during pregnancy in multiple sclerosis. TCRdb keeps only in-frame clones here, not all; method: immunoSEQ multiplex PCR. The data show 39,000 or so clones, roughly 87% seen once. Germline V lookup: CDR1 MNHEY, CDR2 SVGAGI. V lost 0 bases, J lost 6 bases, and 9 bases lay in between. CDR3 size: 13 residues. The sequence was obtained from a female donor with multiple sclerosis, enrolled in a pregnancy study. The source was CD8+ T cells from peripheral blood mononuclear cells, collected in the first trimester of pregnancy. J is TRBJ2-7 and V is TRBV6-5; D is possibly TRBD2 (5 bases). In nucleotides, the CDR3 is TGTGCCAGCAGTTACTCGACACGGGGCGAGCAGTACTTC. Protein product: CASSYSTRGEQYF.